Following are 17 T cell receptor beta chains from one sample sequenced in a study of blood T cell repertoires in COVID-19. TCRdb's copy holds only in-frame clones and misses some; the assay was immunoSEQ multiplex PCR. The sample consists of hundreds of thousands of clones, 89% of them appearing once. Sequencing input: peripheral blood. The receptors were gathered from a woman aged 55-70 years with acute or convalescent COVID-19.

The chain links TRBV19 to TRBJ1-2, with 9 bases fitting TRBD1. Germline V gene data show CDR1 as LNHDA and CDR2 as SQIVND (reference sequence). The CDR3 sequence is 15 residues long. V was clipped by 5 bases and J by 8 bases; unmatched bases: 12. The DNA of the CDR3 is TGTGCCAGTAGTCAGGGACAGGGATTTGGTGAGGGCTACACCTTC. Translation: CASSQGQGFGEGYTF.

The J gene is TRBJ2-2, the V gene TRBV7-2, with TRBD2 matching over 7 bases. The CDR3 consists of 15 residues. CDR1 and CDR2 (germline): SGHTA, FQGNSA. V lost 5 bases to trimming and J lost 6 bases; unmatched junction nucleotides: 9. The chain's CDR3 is CASSQQFGRAGELFF. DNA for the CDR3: TGTGCCAGCAGCCAGCAATTTGGGAGGGCCGGGGAGCTGTTTTTT.

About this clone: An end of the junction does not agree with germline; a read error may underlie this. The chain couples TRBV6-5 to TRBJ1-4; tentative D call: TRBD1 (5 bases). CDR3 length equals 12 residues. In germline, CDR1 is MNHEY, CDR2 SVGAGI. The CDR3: CAGRESNEKLFF. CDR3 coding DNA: TGTGCCGGCAGGGAGTCTAATGAAAAACTGTTTTTT.

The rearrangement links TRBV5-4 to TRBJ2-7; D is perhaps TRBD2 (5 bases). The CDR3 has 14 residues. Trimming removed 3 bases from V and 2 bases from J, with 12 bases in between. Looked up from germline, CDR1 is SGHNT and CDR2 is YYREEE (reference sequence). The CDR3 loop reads CASSWTGRAYEQYF. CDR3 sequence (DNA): TGTGCCAGCAGCTGGACTGGGAGAGCCTACGAGCAGTACTTC.

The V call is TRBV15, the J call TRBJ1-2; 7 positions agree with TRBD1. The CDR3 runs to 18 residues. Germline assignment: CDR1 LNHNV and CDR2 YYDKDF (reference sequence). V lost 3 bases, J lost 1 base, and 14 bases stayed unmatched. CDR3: CATSRERTGTAFNYGYTF. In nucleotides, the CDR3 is TGTGCCACCAGCAGGGAACGTACCGGGACAGCTTTTAACTATGGCTACACCTTC.

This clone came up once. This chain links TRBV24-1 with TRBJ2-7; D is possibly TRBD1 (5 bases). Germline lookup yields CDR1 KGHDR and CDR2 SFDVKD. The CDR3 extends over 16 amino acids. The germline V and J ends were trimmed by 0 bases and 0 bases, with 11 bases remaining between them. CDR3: CATSDLGLTGSYEQYF. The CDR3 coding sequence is TGTGCCACCAGTGATTTGGGGCTTACAGGCTCCTACGAGCAGTACTTC.

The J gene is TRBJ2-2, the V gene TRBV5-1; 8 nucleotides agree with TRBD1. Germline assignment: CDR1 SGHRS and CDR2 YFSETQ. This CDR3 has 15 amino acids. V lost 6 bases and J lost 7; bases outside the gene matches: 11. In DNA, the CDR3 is TGCGCCAGCATCGCAGATCAGGGGGCAGGCGGGGAGCTGTTTTTT. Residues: CASIADQGAGGELFF.

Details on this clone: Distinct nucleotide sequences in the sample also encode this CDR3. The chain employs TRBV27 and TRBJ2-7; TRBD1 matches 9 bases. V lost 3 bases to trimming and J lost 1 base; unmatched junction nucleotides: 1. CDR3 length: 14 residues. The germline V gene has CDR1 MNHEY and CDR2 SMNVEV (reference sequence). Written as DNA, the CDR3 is TGTGCCAGCAGTTTGGGACAGGGTTCCTACGAGCAGTACTTC. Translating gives CASSLGQGSYEQYF.

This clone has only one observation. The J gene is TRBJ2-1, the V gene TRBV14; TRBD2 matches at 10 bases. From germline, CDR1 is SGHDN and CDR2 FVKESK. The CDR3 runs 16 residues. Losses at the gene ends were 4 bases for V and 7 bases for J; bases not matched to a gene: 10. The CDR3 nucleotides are TGTGCCAGCAGCCTAAGACGCACTAGCGGGGATAATGAGCAGTTCTTC. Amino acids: CASSLRRTSGDNEQFF.

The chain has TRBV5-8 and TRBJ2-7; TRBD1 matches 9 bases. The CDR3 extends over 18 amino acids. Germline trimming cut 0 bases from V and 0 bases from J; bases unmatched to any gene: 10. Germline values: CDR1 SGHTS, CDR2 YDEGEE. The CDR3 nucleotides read TGTGCCAGCAGCTTGGGGGGTTACAGGGGGCGAAGCTCCTACGAGCAGTACTTC. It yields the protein CASSLGGYRGRSSYEQYF.

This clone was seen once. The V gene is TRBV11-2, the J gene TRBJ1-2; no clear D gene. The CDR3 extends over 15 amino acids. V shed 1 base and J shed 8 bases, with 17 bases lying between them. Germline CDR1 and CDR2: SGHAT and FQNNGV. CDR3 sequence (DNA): TGTGCCAGCAGCTTAGCGCCAGGTCCATCCTACGGCTACACCTTC. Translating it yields CASSLAPGPSYGYTF.

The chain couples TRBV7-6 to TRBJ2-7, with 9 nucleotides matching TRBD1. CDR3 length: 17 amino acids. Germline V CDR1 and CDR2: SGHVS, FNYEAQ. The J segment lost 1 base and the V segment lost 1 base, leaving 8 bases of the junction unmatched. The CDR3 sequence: CASSLVPGQGMSYEQYF. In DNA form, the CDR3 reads TGTGCCAGCAGCTTAGTGCCTGGACAGGGGATGTCCTACGAGCAGTACTTC.

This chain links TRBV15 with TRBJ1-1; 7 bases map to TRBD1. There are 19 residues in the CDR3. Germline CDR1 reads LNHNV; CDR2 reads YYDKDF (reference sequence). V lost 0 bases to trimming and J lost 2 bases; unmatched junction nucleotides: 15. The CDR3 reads CATSREPKSTRGLNTEAFF. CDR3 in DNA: TGTGCCACCAGCAGAGAACCGAAATCGACAAGGGGGCTTAACACTGAAGCTTTCTTT.

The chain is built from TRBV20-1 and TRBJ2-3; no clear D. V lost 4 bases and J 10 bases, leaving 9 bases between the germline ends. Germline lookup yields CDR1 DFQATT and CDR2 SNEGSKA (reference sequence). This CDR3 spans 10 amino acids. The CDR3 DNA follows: TGCAGTGCTATGTGGGCTCCGCAGTATTTT. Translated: CSAMWAPQYF.

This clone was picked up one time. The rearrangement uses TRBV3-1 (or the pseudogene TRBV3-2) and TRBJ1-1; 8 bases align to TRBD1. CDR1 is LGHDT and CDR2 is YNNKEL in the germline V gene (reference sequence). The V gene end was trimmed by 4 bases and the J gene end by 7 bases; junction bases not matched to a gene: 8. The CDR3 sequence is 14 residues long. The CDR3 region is CASSLDRERVEAFF. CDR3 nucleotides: TGTGCCAGCAGCCTGGACAGGGAAAGGGTTGAAGCTTTCTTT.

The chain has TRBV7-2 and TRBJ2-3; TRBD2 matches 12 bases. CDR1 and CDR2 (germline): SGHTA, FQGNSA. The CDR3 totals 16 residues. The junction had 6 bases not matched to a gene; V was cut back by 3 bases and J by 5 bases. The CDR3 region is CASSLTSGSGIDTQYF. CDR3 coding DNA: TGTGCCAGCAGCTTGACTAGCGGGAGCGGTATAGATACGCAGTATTTT.

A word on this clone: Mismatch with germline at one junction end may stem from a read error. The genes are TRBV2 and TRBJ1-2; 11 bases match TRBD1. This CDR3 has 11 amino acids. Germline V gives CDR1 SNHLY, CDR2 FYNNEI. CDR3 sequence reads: CASSWTGGCTF. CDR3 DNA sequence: TGTGCCAGCAGTTGGACAGGGGGCTGCACCTTC. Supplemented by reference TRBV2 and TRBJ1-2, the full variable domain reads EPEVTQTPSHQVTQMGQEVILRCVPISNHLYFYWYRQILGQKVEFLVSFYNNEISEKSEIFDDQFSVERPDGSNFTLKIRSTKLEDSAMYFCASSWTGGCTFGSGTRLTVV.